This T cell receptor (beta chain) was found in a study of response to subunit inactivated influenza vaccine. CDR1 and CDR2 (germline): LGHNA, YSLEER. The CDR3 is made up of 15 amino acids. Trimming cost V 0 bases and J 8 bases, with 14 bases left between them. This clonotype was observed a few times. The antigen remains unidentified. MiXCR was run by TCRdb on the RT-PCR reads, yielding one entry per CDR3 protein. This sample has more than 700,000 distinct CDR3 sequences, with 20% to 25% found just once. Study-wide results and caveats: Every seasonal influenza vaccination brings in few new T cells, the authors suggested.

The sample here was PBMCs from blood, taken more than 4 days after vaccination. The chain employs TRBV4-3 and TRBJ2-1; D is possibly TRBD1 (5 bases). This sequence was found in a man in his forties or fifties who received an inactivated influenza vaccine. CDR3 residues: CASSQDQDTVDEQFF. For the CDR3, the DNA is TGCGCCAGCAGCCAAGACCAGGACACCGTGGATGAGCAGTTCTTC.